One sample yielded the 15 T cell receptor beta chains listed below, sequenced in a study of regulatory T cells in long-lasting Graves disease. Described time point: persistent/refractory GD, antithyroid drugs over 5 years with positive TRAb. RNA extracted from PBMCs served as the sequencing template. Through Arm-PCR of CDR3 regions and iRepertoire HTBI primers, TCR beta libraries were built. TCRdb fed the multiplex PCR reads into MiXCR, producing one record per CDR3 protein. This table has approximately 470,000 distinct CDR3 sequences, around 20% appearing once. The sample was peripheral blood mononuclear cells (PBMCs), taken when the disease was refractory, from a patient treated with antithyroid drugs. These receptor sequences come from a female donor with Graves disease.

Ten or more counts support this clonotype. J is TRBJ2-5 and V is TRBV27; 8 positions agree with TRBD2. CDR1 and CDR2 from the germline V gene are MNHEY and SMNVEV (reference sequence). There are 14 residues in the CDR3. V lost 4 bases to trimming and J lost 10 bases; unmatched junction nucleotides: 11. The chain's CDR3 is CASSWGLGDGDQYF. CDR3 coding DNA: TGTGCCAGCAGTTGGGGACTAGGGGATGGGGACCAGTACTTC.

This clonotype was seen at least ten times. The V call is TRBV30, the J call TRBJ1-1; no clear D. CDR3 length: 13 amino acids. Trimming cost V 4 bases and J 2 bases, with 11 bases left between them. The germline gives CDR1 GTSNPN, CDR2 SVGIG (reference sequence). This CDR3 is CAWTAWGNTEAFF. As DNA, the CDR3 is TGTGCCTGGACCGCGTGGGGAAACACTGAAGCTTTCTTT.

This chain joins TRBV28 and TRBJ1-1, with D possibly being TRBD1 (5 bases). The ends were cut back, 8 bases at V and 4 bases at J, with 11 bases in the middle. The CDR3 consists of 12 residues. The germline V gene has CDR1 MDHEN and CDR2 SYDVKM. CDR3 in DNA: TGTGCCAGCCGAGCAGGGTCCACTGAAGCTTTCTTT. It is translated as CASRAGSTEAFF.

This clonotype occurred many times. The chain links TRBV30 to TRBJ2-5; D remains unclear. The CDR3 has 11 residues. Per germline, CDR1 GTSNPN and CDR2 SVGIG (reference sequence). Between the trimmed V and J ends, which lost 1 base and 7 bases, there was a span of 7 bases. CDR3 sequence reads: CAWSGSRTQYF. CDR3 coding DNA: TGTGCCTGGAGTGGTAGTCGGACCCAGTACTTC.

This chain joins TRBV19 and TRBJ1-5, with TRBD1 matching 12 bases. This CDR3 is 15 amino acids long. Per germline, CDR1 LNHDA and CDR2 SQIVND (reference sequence). J lost 3 bases, V lost 5 bases, and 2 bases had no gene match. The CDR3 loop is CASSWGQGANQPQHF. CDR3 DNA: TGTGCCAGTAGTTGGGGACAGGGGGCCAATCAGCCCCAGCATTTT.

In its sample, this clonotype was seen a few times. The chain employs TRBV30 and TRBJ2-2, with D perhaps matching TRBD1 or TRBD2 (5 bases each). Trimming removed 0 bases from V and 4 bases from J, with 9 bases in between. The CDR3 extends over 14 amino acids. Per the germline V gene, CDR1 is GTSNPN and CDR2 is SVGIG (reference sequence). CDR3 sequence: CAWSVLGTTGELFF. Here the CDR3 DNA reads TGTGCCTGGAGTGTACTCGGGACCACCGGGGAGCTGTTTTTT.

This clonotype was recorded many times. The chain couples TRBV28 to TRBJ2-7, with D possibly being TRBD1 or TRBD2 (5 bases each). Germline lookup yields CDR1 MDHEN and CDR2 SYDVKM. Between the trimmed V and J ends, which lost 3 bases and 2 bases, there was a span of 11 bases. The CDR3 spans 14 residues. DNA for the CDR3: TGTGCCAGCAGTTTTTATCAGGGAGCCTACGAGCAGTACTTC. Its translation: CASSFYQGAYEQYF.

The V call is TRBV7-9, the J call TRBJ1-6; a weak D match, TRBD1 (5 bases). Trimming stripped 2 bases from V and 5 bases from J, with 10 bases between. This CDR3 has 15 residues. Germline V gives CDR1 SEHNR, CDR2 FQNEAQ (reference sequence). The CDR3, as DNA: TGTGCCAGCAGCTTAAGGGGTAGAGATAATTCACCCCTCCACTTT. Encoded protein: CASSLRGRDNSPLHF.

This clonotype has more than one count but fewer than ten. The chain links TRBV20-1 to TRBJ2-7; D remains ambiguous. This CDR3 is built from 15 residues. CDR1 is DFQATT and CDR2 is SNEGSKA in the germline V gene (reference sequence). V was trimmed by 6 bases and J by 5 bases, leaving 23 bases between them. CDR3 residues: CSARPLDGFVHEQYF. CDR3 sequence (DNA): TGCAGTGCGCGGCCTTTGGACGGTTTCGTCCACGAGCAGTACTTC.

This chain links TRBV9 with TRBJ2-2; the D is unclear. This CDR3 comprises 15 residues. The germline V gene encodes CDR1 SGDLS and CDR2 YYNGEE. Trimming removed 0 bases from V and 1 base from J, with 7 bases in between. The CDR3 bases are TGTGCCAGCAGCGTAGATGTTCGGAACACCGGGGAGCTGTTTTTT. Protein: CASSVDVRNTGELFF.

The sample holds many counts of this clonotype. The chain links TRBV7-3 to TRBJ1-1, with D perhaps matching TRBD1 (5 bases). Trimming took off 5 bases at V and 5 bases at J, with 9 bases between the two ends. The CDR3 consists of 12 residues. Germline CDR1 is SGHTA and CDR2 is FQGTGA. CDR3 amino acids: CASSPGFTEAFF. In nucleotides, the CDR3 is TGTGCCAGCAGCCCAGGGTTTACTGAAGCTTTCTTT.

V gene TRBV15 combines with J gene TRBJ2-7, with TRBD1 matching 9 bases. The CDR3 runs 15 residues. Germline trimming cut 4 bases from V and 4 bases from J; bases unmatched to any gene: 8. Germline-derived CDR1 and CDR2 are LNHNV and YYDKDF (reference sequence). The DNA of the CDR3 is TGTGCCACCAGCAACTACAGGGGGCTGAAGTACGAGCAGTACTTC. Protein: CATSNYRGLKYEQYF.

In its sample, this clonotype was seen many times. The chain couples TRBV7-9 to TRBJ2-2, with D hard to call. Trimming took 4 bases from V and 0 from J, leaving 9 bases between them. This CDR3 spans 15 amino acids. The germline V gene encodes CDR1 SEHNR and CDR2 FQNEAQ (reference sequence). The CDR3 region has the DNA TGTGCCAGCAGCTCCGTGGGATCGAACACCGGGGAGCTGTTTTTT. Its translation is CASSSVGSNTGELFF.

At least ten counts were recorded for this clonotype. The rearrangement joins TRBV12-3 or TRBV12-4 to TRBJ1-2; no clear D gene. Trimming cost V 8 bases and J 4 bases, with 14 bases left between them. CDR3 length equals 13 residues. CDR3 in amino acids: CASSEGSLYGYTF. The CDR3 DNA reads as TGTGCCAGCTCAGAGGGCAGCCTCTATGGCTACACCTTC.

The rearrangement joins TRBV27 to TRBJ2-3; perhaps TRBD2 as D (6 bases). With 6 bases removed from V and 9 bases from J, the gap between germline ends came to 13 bases. The CDR3 totals 12 residues. Germline V gives CDR1 MNHEY, CDR2 SMNVEV (reference sequence). DNA of the CDR3: TGTGCCAGCAGGGAGGGACGGATAACGCAGTATTTT. This codes for CASREGRITQYF.